This T cell receptor beta chain was documented in a study of cytomegalovirus exposure and HLA in healthy donors. Study-wide findings and caveats: The authors enumerated over 150 TCR beta chains as linked to cytomegalovirus. For most TCR beta V segments, an earlier analysis put the productive rate at about 87% or about 30% of the time. Upon later analysis, TCR association rates were observed to vary by HLA locus, being highest for DRB1 and lowest for HLA-C.

Healthy bone marrow donors supplied every sample. This clone was counted a few times. Its antigen is as yet unknown. PCR used 60 Vbeta primers and 13 Jbeta primers. The table came from immunoSEQ multiplex PCR; TCRdb's copy has only in-frame clones and leaves some out. Among 150,000 or so clones listed, around 10% were seen once. Trimming pared 4 bases from V and 1 base from J, leaving 17 bases between. Germline CDR1 and CDR2: MDHEN and SYDVKM. There are 16 residues in the CDR3. The TCR sequence derives from a man between 45 and 60 years old in good health and CMV-seronegative. The V and J genes are TRBV28 and TRBJ2-7; possibly TRBD2 for D (6 bases). Sequencing input: PBMCs. The CDR3 sequence is CASSWDWVTASYEQYF. The CDR3 DNA reads TGTGCCAGCAGTTGGGACTGGGTCACTGCTTCCTACGAGCAGTACTTC.